This TCR beta chain was identified in a study of OX40 agonist ivuxolimab in advanced cancers. The table came from immunoSEQ multiplex PCR; TCRdb's copy has only in-frame clones and leaves some out. The sample has about 52,000 clones, approximately 83% seen once. Findings and limits, study-wide: In the expanded peripheral T cells, antigen specificity was never determined.

This clone was counted a single time. Its specificity is unknown. At baseline, cycle 4 day 1, and cycle 7 day 1, blood was sampled. The receptor was derived from an adult with an advanced solid tumor such as melanoma, head and neck, liver or kidney cancer. The sequencing here drew on CD4+ or CD8+ T cells sorted from blood, taken in a trial of the OX40 agonist ivuxolimab.

The DNA of the CDR3 is TGTGCCAGCAGCCCACCGCGTGGTAGACAAGAGACCCAGTACTTC. This gives the protein CASSPPRGRQETQYF. This chain uses TRBV7-9 with TRBJ2-5; D unresolved. V lost 5 bases to trimming and J lost 2 bases, with 15 bases between them. Germline values: CDR1 SEHNR, CDR2 FQNEAQ (reference sequence). The CDR3 has 15 amino acids.